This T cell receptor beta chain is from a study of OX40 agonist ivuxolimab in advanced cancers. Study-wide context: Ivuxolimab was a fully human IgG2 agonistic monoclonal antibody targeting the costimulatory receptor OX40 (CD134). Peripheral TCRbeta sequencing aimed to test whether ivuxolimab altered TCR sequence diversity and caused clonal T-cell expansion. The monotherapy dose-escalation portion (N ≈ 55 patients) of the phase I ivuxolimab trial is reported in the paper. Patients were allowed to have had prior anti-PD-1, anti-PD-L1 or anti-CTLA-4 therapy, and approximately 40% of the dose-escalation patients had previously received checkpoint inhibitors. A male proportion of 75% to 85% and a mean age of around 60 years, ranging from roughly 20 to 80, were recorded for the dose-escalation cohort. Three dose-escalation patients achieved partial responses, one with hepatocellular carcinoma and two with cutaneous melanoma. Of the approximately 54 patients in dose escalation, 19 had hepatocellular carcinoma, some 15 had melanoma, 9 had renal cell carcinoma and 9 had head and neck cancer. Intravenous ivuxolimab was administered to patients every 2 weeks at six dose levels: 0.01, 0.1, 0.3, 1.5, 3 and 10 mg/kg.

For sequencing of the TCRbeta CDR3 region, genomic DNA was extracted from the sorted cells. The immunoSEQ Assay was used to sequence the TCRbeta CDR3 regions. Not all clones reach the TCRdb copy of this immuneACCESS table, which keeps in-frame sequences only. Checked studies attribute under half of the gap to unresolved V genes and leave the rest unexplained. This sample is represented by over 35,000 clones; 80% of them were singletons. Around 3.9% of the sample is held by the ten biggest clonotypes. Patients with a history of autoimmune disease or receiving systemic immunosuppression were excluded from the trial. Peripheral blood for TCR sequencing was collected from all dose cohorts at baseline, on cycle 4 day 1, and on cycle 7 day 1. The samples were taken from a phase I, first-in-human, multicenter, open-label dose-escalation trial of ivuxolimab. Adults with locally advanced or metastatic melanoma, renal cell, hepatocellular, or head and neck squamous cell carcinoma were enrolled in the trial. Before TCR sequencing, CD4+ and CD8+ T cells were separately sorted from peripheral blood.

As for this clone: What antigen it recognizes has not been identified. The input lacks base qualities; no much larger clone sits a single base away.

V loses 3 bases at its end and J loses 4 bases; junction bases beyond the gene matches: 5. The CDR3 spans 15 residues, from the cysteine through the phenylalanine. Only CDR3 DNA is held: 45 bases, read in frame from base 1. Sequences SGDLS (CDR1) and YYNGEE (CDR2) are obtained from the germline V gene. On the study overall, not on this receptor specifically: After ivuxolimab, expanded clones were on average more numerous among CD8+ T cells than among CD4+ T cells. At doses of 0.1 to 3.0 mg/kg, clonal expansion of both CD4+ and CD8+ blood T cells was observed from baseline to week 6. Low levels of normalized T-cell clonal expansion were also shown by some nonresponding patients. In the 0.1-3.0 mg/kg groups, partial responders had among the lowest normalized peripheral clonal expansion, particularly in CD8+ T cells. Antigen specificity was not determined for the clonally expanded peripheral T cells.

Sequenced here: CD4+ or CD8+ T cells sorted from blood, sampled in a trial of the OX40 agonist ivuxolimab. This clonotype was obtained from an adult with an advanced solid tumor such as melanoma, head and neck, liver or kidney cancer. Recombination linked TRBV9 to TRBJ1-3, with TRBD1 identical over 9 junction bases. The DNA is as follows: TGTGCCAGCAGCGCACACAGGGGGCAAGGAAACACCATATATTTT. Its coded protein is CASSAHRGQGNTIYF.